This TCR beta chain originates from a study of beta chain features in type 1 diabetes. Study conclusions and caveats: Researchers report that Type 1 diabetes patients had moderately but significantly shorter TCRB CDR3s across all four CD4+ subsets. The cDNA sequencing approach could over-represent high-TCR-expressing cells.

V was pared by 0 bases and J by 5 bases, with 6 bases between. Looked up from germline, CDR1 is LGHNA and CDR2 is YSLEER. The CDR3 has 13 amino acids. TCRB transcripts that were expressed got sequenced, as all of the isolated RNA had been reverse transcribed. Roughly 3.57 million reads on average were seen across naive, central memory and regulatory T cell samples. Libraries were prepared by immunoSEQ multiplex PCR; TCRdb keeps only in-frame clonotypes and omits some of them. This sample has 300,000 to 350,000 clones, with about a tenth found just once. Turning to this clone: Its antigen is as yet unknown.

The receptor's source is a man aged 25 to 40 with type 1 diabetes. V gene TRBV4-3 combines with J gene TRBJ2-3; tentatively, D is TRBD2 (5 bases). The sample was central memory CD4+ T cells from blood. DNA for the CDR3: TGCGCCAGCAGCCAAGACCGGGGAGATACGCAGTATTTT. This codes for CASSQDRGDTQYF.